This T cell receptor beta chain was captured by sequencing in a study of shared clonotypes between healthy human individuals. The repertoire was sequenced with immunoSEQ multiplex PCR; TCRdb's copy has only in-frame clones and lacks some. This sample has 950,000 to 1,100,000 clones, with approximately 72% found just once. This clone was seen a few times. Trimming shortened V by 3 bases and J by 12 bases, and 14 bases separated the two germline ends. This CDR3 has 12 residues. Germline V gene data show CDR1 as MGHRA and CDR2 as YSYEKL. V usage is TRBV4-1 and J usage is TRBJ1-1, with unresolved D. This TCR was sampled from a man aged 18 to 29 in good health. Specimen: memory CD4+ T cells sorted from blood. Specified subset: CD45RA-negative fraction. The CDR3, as DNA: TGCGCCAGCAGCCAGGACTGGATTCCCCCTTTCTTT. This sequence encodes CASSQDWIPPFF.